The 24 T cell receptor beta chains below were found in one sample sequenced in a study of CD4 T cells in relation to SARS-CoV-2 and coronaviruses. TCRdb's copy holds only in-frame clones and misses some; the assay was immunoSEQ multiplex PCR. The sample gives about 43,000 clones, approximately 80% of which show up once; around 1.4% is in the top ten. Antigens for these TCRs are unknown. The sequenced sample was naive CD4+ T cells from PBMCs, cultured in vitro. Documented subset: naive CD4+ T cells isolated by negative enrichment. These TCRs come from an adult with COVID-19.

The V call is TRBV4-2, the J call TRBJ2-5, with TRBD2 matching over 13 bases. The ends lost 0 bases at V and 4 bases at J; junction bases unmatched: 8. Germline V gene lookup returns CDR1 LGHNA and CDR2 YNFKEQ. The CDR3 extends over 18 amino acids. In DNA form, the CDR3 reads TGTGCCAGCAGCCAAGACCAGCTCACTAGCGGGAGGGTAGAGACCCAGTACTTC. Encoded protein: CASSQDQLTSGRVETQYF.

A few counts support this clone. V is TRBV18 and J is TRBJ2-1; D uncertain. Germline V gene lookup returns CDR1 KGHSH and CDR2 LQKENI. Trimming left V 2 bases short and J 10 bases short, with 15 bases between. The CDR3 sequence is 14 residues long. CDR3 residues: CASSPSSRYSEQFF. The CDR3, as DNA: TGTGCCAGCTCACCATCTTCTCGGTACTCGGAGCAGTTCTTC. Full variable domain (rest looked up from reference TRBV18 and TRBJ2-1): NAGVMQNPRHLVRRRGQEARLRCSPMKGHSHVYWYRQLPEEGLKFMVYLQKENIIDESGMPKERFSAEFPKEGPSILRIQQVVRGDSAAYFCASSPSSRYSEQFFGPGTRLTVL.

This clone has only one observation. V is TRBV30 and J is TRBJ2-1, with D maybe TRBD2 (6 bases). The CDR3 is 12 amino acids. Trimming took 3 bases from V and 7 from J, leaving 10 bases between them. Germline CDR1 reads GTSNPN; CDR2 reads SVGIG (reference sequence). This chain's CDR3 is CAWSGTGNEQFF. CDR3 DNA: TGTGCCTGGAGCGGGACTGGGAATGAGCAGTTCTTC.

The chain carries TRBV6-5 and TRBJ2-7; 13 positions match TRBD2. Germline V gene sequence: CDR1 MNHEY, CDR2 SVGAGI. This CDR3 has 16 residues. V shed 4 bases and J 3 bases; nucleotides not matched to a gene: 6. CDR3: CASSSAGLAGVYEQYF. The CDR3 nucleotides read TGTGCCAGCAGTTCGGCAGGACTAGCGGGAGTCTACGAGCAGTACTTC.

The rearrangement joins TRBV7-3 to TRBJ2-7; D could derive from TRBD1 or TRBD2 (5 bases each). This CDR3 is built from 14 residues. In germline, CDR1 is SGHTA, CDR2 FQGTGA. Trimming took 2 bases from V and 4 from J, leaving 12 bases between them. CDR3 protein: CASSLGGQSYEQYF. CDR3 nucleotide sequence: TGTGCCAGCAGCTTAGGAGGACAATCGTACGAGCAGTACTTC.

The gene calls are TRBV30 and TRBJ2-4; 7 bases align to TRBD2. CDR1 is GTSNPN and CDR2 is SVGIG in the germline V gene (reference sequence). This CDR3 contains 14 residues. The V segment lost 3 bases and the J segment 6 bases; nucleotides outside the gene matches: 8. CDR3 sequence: CAWSYPERGNIQYF. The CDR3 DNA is TGTGCCTGGAGCTACCCCGAGCGGGGAAACATTCAGTACTTC. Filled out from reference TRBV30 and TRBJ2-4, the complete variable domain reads SQTIHQWPATLVQPVGSPLSLECTVEGTSNPNLYWYRQAAGRGLQLLFYSVGIGQISSEVPQNLSASRPQDRQFILSSKKLLLSDSGFYLCAWSYPERGNIQYFGAGTRLSVL.

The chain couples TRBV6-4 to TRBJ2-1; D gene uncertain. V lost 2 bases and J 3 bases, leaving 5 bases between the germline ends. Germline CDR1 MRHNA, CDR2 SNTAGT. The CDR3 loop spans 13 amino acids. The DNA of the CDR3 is TGTGCCAGCAGTGACAGGGTCTACAATGAGCAGTTCTTC. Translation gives CASSDRVYNEQFF.

The DNA of the CDR3 is TGTGCCAGCAGTGACGTAGCGGGAGGCACAGATACGCAGTATTTT. The encoded protein is CASSDVAGGTDTQYF. This chain uses TRBV6-4 with TRBJ2-3; 9 bases match TRBD2. Losses at the gene ends were 2 bases for V and 1 base for J; bases not matched to a gene: 1. The CDR3 extends over 15 amino acids. Germline-derived CDR1 and CDR2 are MRHNA and SNTAGT.

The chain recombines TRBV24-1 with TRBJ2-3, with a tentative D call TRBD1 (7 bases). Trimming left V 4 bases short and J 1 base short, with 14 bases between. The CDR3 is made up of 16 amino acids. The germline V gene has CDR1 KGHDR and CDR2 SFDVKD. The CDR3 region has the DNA TGTGCCACCAGTGAGCCCCAGGGGGGTGGCACAGATACGCAGTATTTT. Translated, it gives CATSEPQGGGTDTQYF.

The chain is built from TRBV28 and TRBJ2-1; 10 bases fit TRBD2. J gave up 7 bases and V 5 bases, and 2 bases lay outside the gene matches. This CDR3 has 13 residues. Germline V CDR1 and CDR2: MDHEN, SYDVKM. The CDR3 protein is CASSSGRGNEQFF. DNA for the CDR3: TGTGCCAGCAGTAGCGGGAGGGGGAATGAGCAGTTCTTC.

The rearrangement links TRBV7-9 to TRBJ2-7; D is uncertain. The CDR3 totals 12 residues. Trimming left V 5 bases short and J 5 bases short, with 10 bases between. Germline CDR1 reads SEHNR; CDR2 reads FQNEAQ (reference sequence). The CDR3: CASSHSSHEQYF. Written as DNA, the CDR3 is TGTGCCAGCAGCCACTCGAGCCACGAGCAGTACTTC.

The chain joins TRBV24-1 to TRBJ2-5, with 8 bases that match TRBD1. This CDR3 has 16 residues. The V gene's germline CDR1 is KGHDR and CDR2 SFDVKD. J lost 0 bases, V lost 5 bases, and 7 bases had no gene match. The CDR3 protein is CATSVGDRGNQETQYF. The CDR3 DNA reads TGTGCCACCAGTGTCGGTGACAGGGGAAACCAAGAGACCCAGTACTTC.

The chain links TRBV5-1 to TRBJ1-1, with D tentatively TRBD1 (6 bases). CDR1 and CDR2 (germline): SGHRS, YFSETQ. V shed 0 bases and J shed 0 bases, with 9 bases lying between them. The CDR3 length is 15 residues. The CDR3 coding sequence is TGCGCCAGCAGCTTGGCAGGGGAGATGAACACTGAAGCTTTCTTT. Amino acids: CASSLAGEMNTEAFF.

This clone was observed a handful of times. CDR3 sequence reads: CASSVPSDREGEAFF. CDR3 nucleotide sequence: TGTGCCAGCAGCGTTCCTTCCGACAGGGAAGGGGAAGCTTTCTTT. The J gene is TRBJ1-1, the V gene TRBV9; 7 bases fit TRBD1. Germline loops: CDR1 SGDLS, CDR2 YYNGEE. Unmatched junction bases numbered 12, after V lost 2 bases and J lost 8 bases. The CDR3 is 15 amino acids.

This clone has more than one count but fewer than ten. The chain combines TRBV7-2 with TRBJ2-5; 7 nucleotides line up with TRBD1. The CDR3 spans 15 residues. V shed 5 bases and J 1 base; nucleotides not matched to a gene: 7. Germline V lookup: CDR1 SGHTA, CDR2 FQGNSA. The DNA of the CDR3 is TGTGCCAGCAGCAATTTAGGGACAGCCCAAGAGACCCAGTACTTC. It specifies CASSNLGTAQETQYF.

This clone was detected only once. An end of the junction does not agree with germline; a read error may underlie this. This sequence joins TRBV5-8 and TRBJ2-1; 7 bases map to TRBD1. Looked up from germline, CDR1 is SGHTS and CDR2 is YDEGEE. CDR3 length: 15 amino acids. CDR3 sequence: CASSLGQTKYTEQFF. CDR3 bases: TGTGCCAGCAGCCTGGGACAGACAAAATACACTGAGCAGTTCTTC.

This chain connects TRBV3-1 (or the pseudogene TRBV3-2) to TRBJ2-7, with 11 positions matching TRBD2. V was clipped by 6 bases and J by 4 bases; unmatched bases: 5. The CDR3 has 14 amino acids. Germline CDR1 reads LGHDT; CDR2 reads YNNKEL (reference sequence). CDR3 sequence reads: CASSQLAGVYEQYF. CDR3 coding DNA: TGTGCCAGCAGTCAACTAGCGGGAGTGTACGAGCAGTACTTC.

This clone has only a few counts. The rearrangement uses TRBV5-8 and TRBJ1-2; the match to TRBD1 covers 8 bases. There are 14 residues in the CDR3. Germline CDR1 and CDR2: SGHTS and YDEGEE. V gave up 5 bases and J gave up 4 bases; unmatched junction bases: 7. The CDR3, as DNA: TGTGCCAGCAGGGTGACAGGGGAGGGCTATGGCTACACCTTC. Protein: CASRVTGEGYGYTF.

CDR3 nucleotides: TGCAGCGCGCCGGGACAGGGGACAGATACGCAGTATTTT. It encodes CSAPGQGTDTQYF. The chain couples TRBV29-1 to TRBJ2-3; TRBD1 aligns across 10 bases. The CDR3 runs to 13 residues. Trimming took 7 bases from V and 3 from J; bases not matched to a gene: 4. Germline CDR1 SQVTM, CDR2 ANQGSEA.

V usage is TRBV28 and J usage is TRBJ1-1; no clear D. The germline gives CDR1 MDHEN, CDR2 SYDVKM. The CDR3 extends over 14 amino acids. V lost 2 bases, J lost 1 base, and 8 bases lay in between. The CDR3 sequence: CASSLRAENTEAFF. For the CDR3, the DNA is TGTGCCAGCAGTTTACGGGCAGAGAACACTGAAGCTTTCTTT.

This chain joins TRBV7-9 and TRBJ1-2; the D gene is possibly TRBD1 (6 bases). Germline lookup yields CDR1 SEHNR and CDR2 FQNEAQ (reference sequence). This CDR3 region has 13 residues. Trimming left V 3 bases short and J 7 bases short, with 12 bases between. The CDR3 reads CASSLDSQAGYTF. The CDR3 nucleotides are TGTGCCAGCAGCTTGGACAGCCAAGCTGGCTACACCTTC.

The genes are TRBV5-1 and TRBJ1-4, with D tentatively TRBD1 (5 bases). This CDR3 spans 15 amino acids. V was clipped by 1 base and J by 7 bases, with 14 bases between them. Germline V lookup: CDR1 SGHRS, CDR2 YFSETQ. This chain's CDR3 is CASSLIGQRGEKLFF. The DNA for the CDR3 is TGCGCCAGCAGCTTGATCGGGCAAAGGGGTGAAAAACTGTTTTTT.

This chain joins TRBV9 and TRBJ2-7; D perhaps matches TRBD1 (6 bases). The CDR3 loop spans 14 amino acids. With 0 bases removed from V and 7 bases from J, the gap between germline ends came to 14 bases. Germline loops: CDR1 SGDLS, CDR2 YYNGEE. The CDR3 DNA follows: TGTGCCAGCAGCGTAGCTCCGACAGGTAATGAGCAGTACTTC. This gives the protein CASSVAPTGNEQYF.

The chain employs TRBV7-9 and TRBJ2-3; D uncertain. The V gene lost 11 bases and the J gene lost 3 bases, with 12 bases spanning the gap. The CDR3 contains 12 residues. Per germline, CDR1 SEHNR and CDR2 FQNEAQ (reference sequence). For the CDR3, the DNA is TGTGCCGGTAGGGCCGCGACAGATACGCAGTATTTT. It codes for CAGRAATDTQYF.